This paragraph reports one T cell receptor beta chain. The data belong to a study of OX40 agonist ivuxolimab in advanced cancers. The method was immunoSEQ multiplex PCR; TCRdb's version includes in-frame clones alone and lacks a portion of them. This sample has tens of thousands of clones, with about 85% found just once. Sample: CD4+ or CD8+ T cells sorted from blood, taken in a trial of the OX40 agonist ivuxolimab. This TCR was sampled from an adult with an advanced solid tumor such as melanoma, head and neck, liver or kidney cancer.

The CDR3 coding sequence is TGTGCCAGCAGGCCGGACACAGGCATCTACTTATCACCCCTCCACTTT. It codes for CASRPDTGIYLSPLHF. V gene TRBV2 combines with J gene TRBJ1-6, with TRBD1 as a possible D gene (5 bases). In germline, CDR1 is SNHLY, CDR2 FYNNEI. The CDR3 spans 16 residues. The ends were cut back, 6 bases at V and 10 bases at J, with 22 bases in the middle.